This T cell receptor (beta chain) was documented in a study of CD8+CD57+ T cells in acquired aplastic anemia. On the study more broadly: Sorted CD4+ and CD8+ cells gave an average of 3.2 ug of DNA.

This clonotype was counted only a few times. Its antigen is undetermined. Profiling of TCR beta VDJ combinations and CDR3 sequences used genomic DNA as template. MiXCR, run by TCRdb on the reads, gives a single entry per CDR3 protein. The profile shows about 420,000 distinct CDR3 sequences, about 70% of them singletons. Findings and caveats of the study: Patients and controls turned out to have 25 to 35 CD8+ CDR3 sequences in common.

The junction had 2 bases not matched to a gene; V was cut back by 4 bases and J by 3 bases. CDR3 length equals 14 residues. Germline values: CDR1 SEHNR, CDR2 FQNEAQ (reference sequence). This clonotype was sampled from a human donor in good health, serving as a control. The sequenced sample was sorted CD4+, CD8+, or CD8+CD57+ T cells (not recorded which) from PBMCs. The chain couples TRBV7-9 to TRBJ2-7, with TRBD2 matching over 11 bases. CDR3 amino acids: CASSSGTSGYEQYF. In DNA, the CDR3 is TGTGCCAGCAGCTCCGGGACTAGCGGCTACGAGCAGTACTTC.